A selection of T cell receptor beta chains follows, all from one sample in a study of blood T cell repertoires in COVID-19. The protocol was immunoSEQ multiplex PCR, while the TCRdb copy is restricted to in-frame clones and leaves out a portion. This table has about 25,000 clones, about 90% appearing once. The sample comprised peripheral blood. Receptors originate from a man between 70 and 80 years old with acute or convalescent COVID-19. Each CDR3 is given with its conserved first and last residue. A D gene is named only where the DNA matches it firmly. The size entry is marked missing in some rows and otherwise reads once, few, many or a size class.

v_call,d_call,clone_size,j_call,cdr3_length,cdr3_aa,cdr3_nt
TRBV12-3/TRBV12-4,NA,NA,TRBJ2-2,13,CASSFRSTGELFF,TGTGCCAGCAGTTTCAGGTCCACCGGGGAGCTGTTTTTT
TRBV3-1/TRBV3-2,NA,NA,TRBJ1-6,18,CASSVGVQEQGPSSPLHF,TGTGCCAGCAGCGTCGGAGTCCAGGAACAGGGACCAAGTTCACCCCTCCACTTT
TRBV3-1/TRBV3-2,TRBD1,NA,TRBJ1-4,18,CASSSRDRGRRNSEKLFF,TGTGCCAGCAGCTCCCGGGACAGGGGGCGGCGAAATTCGGAAAAACTGTTTTTT
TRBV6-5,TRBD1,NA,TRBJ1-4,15,CASRDRGRLEEKLFF,TGTGCCAGCCGGGACAGGGGGCGGCTCGAAGAAAAACTGTTTTTT
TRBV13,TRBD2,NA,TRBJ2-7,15,CASSWATSGSYEQYF,TGTGCCAGCAGCTGGGCGACTAGCGGGAGCTACGAGCAGTACTTC
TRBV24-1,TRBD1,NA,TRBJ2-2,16,CATSDSDREEGGELFF,TGTGCCACCAGTGATTCGGACAGGGAAGAGGGCGGGGAGCTGTTTTTT
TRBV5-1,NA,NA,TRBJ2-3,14,CASSWTAQEDTQYF,TGCGCCAGCAGCTGGACAGCACAAGAAGATACGCAGTATTTT
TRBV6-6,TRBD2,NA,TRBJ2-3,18,CASSQLAGGPTSTDTQYF,TGTGCCAGCAGTCAACTAGCGGGAGGTCCCACTAGCACAGATACGCAGTATTTT
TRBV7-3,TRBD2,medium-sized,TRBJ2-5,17,CASSSGLAGVWQETQYF,TGTGCCAGCAGCTCGGGACTAGCGGGAGTTTGGCAAGAGACCCAGTACTTC
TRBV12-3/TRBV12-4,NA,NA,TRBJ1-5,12,CASRPSDQPQHF,TGTGCCAGCAGGCCCAGCGATCAGCCCCAGCATTTT
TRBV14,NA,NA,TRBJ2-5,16,CASSQDKRSHQETQYF,TGTGCCAGCAGCCAAGATAAACGGAGTCATCAAGAGACCCAGTACTTC
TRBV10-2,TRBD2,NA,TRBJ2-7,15,CASSETSGPSYEQYF,TGCGCCAGCAGTGAGACTAGCGGCCCATCCTACGAGCAGTACTTC
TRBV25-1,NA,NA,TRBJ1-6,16,CASSNRLNGGNSPLHF,TGTGCCAGCAGTAACAGGCTTAACGGCGGAAATTCACCCCTCCACTTT